This T cell receptor beta chain was identified during a study of OX40 agonist ivuxolimab in advanced cancers. Sequenced by immunoSEQ multiplex PCR; TCRdb stores in-frame clones only, minus some. The sample carries about 62,000 clones, roughly 85% recorded once. Patients were ruled out by autoimmune disease history or systemic immunosuppression. The sample in question was CD4+ or CD8+ T cells sorted from blood, obtained in a trial of the OX40 agonist ivuxolimab. The sequence came from an adult with an advanced solid tumor such as melanoma, head and neck, liver or kidney cancer.

The CDR3 DNA follows: TGTGCCAGCAGTTCCGGGACAGGGGCCTACGAGCAGTACTTC. Translation gives CASSSGTGAYEQYF. The chain has TRBV25-1 and TRBJ2-7; 10 bases fit TRBD1. The germline CDR1 and CDR2 sequences are MGHDK and SYGVNS. This CDR3 comprises 14 residues. J lost 2 bases, V lost 5 bases, and 3 bases had no gene match.